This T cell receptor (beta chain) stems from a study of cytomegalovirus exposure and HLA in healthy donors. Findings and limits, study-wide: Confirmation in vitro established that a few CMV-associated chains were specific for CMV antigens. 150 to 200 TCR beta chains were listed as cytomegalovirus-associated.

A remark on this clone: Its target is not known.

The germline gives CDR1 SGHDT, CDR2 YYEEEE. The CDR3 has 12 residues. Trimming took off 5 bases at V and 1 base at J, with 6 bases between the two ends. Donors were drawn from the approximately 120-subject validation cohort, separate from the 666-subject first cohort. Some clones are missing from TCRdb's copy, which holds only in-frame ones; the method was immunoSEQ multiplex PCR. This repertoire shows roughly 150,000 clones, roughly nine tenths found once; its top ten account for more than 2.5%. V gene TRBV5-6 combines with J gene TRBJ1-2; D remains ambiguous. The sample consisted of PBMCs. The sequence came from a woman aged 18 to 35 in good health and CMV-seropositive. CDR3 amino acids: CASSRSNYGYTF. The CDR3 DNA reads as TGTGCCAGCAGTAGAAGTAACTATGGCTACACCTTC.